This T cell receptor beta chain was sequenced for a study of cytomegalovirus exposure and HLA in healthy donors. Per germline, CDR1 SGHNT and CDR2 YENEEA. This CDR3 has 16 amino acids. The trim removed 3 bases at V and 8 bases at J, leaving 10 bases unmatched. Findings and limits, study-wide: The study put 160 or so TCR beta chains on its list as cytomegalovirus-associated. In a later analysis, most CMV-associated TCR beta chains appeared HLA-restricted. In vitro assays verified that a few CMV-associated chains recognized CMV antigens specifically.

Comment on this clone: Antigen: not known.

In the PCR, 60 Vbeta and 13 Jbeta primers were used. Libraries were prepared by immunoSEQ multiplex PCR; TCRdb keeps only in-frame clonotypes and omits some of them. The table lists around 200,000 clones, roughly 80% of them singletons, with approximately 1.5% in the top ten. The specimen was PBMCs. The J gene is TRBJ1-1, the V gene TRBV11-3; 12 positions agree with TRBD1. The TCR sequence derives from a man in his forties or fifties in good health and CMV-seronegative. The CDR3 nucleotides read TGTGCCAGCAGCTTCCTTTTTCCGGGACAGGGGGCGGAAGCTTTCTTT. Protein: CASSFLFPGQGAEAFF.